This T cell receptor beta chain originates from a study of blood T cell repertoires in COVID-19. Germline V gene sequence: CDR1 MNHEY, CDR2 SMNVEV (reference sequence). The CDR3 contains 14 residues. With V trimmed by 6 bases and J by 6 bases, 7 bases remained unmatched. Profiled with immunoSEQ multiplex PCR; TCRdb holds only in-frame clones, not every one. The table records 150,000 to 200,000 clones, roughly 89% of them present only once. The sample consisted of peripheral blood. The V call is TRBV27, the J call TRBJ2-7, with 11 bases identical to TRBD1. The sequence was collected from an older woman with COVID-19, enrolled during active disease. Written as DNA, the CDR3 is TGTGCCAGCAGACTAGGGACAGGGGGACGCGAGCAGTACTTC. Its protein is CASRLGTGGREQYF.